This T cell receptor beta chain derives from a study of blood T cell repertoires in COVID-19. In the study overall: COVID-19 samples from acute and convalescent phases originated in the United States, Italy and Spain. Sample material is recorded as cDNA or gDNA derived from T cells, B-cell-depleted T cells, or PBMCs.

Methods used by the authors: Estimation of nucleated cell counts was performed using reference gene primer amplification. Profiling relied on immunoSEQ multiplex PCR, and the TCRdb table lists in-frame clones only, not all of them. From that table come the V and J calls and clone size; the DNA was used to work out D and trimming. Of about 130,000 clones in the sample, roughly 71% were seen once. This CDR3 has 17 residues. Deletions cut 2 bases from V and 10 bases from J, with 26 bases between. CDR1 MNHNS and CDR2 SASEGT come from the germline V gene. The receptor was derived from a man aged 80 or over with acute or convalescent COVID-19. The rearrangement joins TRBV6-1 to TRBJ1-1; tentatively, D is TRBD1 (5 bases). The sequenced sample consisted of peripheral blood. The CDR3 protein is CASSEYNGGMGGGRAFF. DNA of the CDR3: TGTGCCAGCAGTGAATACAATGGAGGTATGGGGGGTGGAAGAGCTTTCTTT.